This TCR beta chain came from a study of blood T cell repertoires in COVID-19. Study details: Acute and convalescent COVID-19 specimens originated in the United States, Italy and Spain. The cDNA or gDNA used as material had been derived from T cells, B-cell-depleted T cells, or PBMCs.

How the authors handled the data: Amplification of reference gene primers was used by the study to estimate nucleated cell counts. Sequenced by immunoSEQ multiplex PCR; TCRdb stores in-frame clones only, minus some. That table is the source of V, J and clone size, and D and trimming were worked out from the DNA. The table records around 170,000 clones, around 83% of them present only once. CDR3 length equals 15 residues. V lost 2 bases, J lost 0 bases, and 0 bases stayed unmatched. CDR1 MRHNA and CDR2 SNTAGT come from the germline V gene. Source material: peripheral blood. The chain has TRBV6-4 and TRBJ2-1, with 8 positions matching TRBD2. The clonotype was recovered from a man between 50 and 59 years old with active or convalescent COVID-19. The CDR3 region has the DNA TGTGCCAGCAGTGACCGGGGGGGCTCCTACAATGAGCAGTTCTTC. Its protein is CASSDRGGSYNEQFF.